This TCR beta chain was identified in a study of blood T cells in healthy people across ages. Concerning this clonotype itself: This may be a read error, as it is one base from a much larger clone.

Germline V lookup: CDR1 SGHAT, CDR2 FQNNGV. With 5 bases clipped from V and 3 bases from J, the junction kept 8 bases outside the gene matches. The CDR3 is made up of 16 amino acids. A sample-barcoded 5' primer and a J-beta primer mix were used in a second PCR of about 7 to 12 cycles. MiXCR, run by TCRdb on the 5' RACE reads, gives a single entry per CDR3 protein. The table records some 670,000 distinct CDR3 sequences, 52% of them present only once. This chain uses TRBV11-2 with TRBJ2-5, with 11 bases fitting TRBD2. The clonotype comes from a woman of 80 years or more in good health. The specimen was blood. The CDR3 DNA reads TGTGCCAGCAGCGAGGTGGGGACTAGCGGCGAAGAGACCCAGTACTTC. It yields the protein CASSEVGTSGEETQYF. Supplemented by reference TRBV11-2 and TRBJ2-5, the full variable domain reads EAGVAQSPRYKIIEKRQSVAFWCNPISGHATLYWYQQILGQGPKLLIQFQNNGVVDDSQLPKDRFSAERLKGVDSTLKIQPAKLEDSAVYLCASSEVGTSGEETQYFGPGTRLLVL.